These 32 T cell receptor beta chains originate from one sample sequenced in a study of T cells after yellow fever vaccination. TCRdb re-analysed the 5' RACE reads in MiXCR, keeping a single row per CDR3 protein. This sample has some 390,000 distinct CDR3 sequences, with around 20% found just once. This specimen was PBMCs, taken before the yellow fever booster vaccination. The receptors stem from a man in his late teens or twenties who received the YFV17D yellow fever vaccine.

The chain has TRBV4-1 and TRBJ2-7, with D perhaps TRBD2 (7 bases). This CDR3 spans 13 amino acids. Looked up from germline, CDR1 is MGHRA and CDR2 is YSYEKL. Trimming shortened V by 3 bases and J by 4 bases, and 10 bases separated the two germline ends. As DNA, the CDR3 is TGCGCCAGCAGCCAGGGGGGGCAGTACGAGCAGTACTTC. This translates into CASSQGGQYEQYF.

The table lists this clonotype with a few counts. This sequence joins TRBV2 and TRBJ2-7, with 8 bases identical to TRBD1. J lost 2 bases, V lost 6 bases, and 3 bases had no gene match. CDR1 and CDR2 (germline): SNHLY, FYNNEI. The CDR3 contains 13 residues. The CDR3 protein is CASRTGGPYEQYF. CDR3 in DNA: TGTGCCAGCAGAACAGGGGGTCCCTACGAGCAGTACTTC.

This clonotype was recorded many times. The chain is built from TRBV18 and TRBJ2-7; D could derive from TRBD1 or TRBD2 (5 bases each). The V end was cut by 6 bases, the J end by 0 bases, with 15 bases between. The CDR3 is 15 residues long. Germline V gives CDR1 KGHSH, CDR2 LQKENI. CDR3 nucleotide sequence: TGTGCCAGCTCCCGGGCCCCAGGGAGCTCCTACGAGCAGTACGTC. Translated: CASSRAPGSSYEQYV.

The V gene is TRBV10-3, the J gene TRBJ2-7; TRBD1 matches at 8 bases. The J segment lost 0 bases and the V segment lost 10 bases, leaving 8 bases of the junction unmatched. The CDR3 loop spans 14 amino acids. The V gene's germline CDR1 is ENHRY and CDR2 SYGVKD. The CDR3 sequence: CATRDRRLSYEQYV. The CDR3, as DNA: TGTGCCACCCGGGACAGGCGCCTCTCCTACGAGCAGTACGTC.

This clonotype appeared many times. One end of the junction is discordant with germline, which a read error may explain. V gene TRBV5-1 combines with J gene TRBJ2-2; D is undetermined. CDR3 length: 13 residues. CDR1 SGHRS and CDR2 YFSETQ come from the germline V gene. The CDR3: CASSLVGTGELFF. The CDR3, as DNA: TGTGCCAGCAGCTTAGTGGGGACCGGGGAGCTGTTTTTT. Using reference TRBV5-1 and TRBJ2-2 for the parts outside the CDR3, the full variable domain is KAGVTQTPRYLIKTRGQQVTLSCSPISGHRSVSWYQQTPGQGLQFLFEYFSETQRNKGNFPGRFSGRQFSNSRSEMNVSTLELGDSALYLCASSLVGTGELFFGEGSRLTVL.

This clonotype has just a few counts. This rearrangement joins TRBV29-1 to TRBJ2-3; 9 nucleotides match TRBD1. CDR3 length: 15 amino acids. From germline, CDR1 is SQVTM and CDR2 ANQGSEA. Germline trimming cut 5 bases from V and 5 bases from J; bases unmatched to any gene: 11. The CDR3 sequence is CSVQVPQGAVDTQYF. The CDR3 region has the DNA TGCAGCGTTCAGGTTCCACAGGGGGCCGTAGATACGCAGTATTTT.

The chain couples TRBV2 to TRBJ1-1; 10 nucleotides agree with TRBD1. The CDR3 is made up of 13 amino acids. Germline values: CDR1 SNHLY, CDR2 FYNNEI. Trimming removed 8 bases from V and 4 bases from J; junction bases left unmatched: 4. This CDR3 reads CASVGQGGTEAFF. CDR3 coding DNA: TGTGCCAGCGTCGGACAGGGGGGCACTGAAGCTTTCTTT.

The genes are TRBV29-1 and TRBJ2-5; TRBD1 agrees at 10 bases. In germline, CDR1 is SQVTM, CDR2 ANQGSEA. The CDR3 loop spans 13 amino acids. Trimming at V came to 6 bases and at J to 5 bases, leaving 6 bases not matched to a gene. The DNA for the CDR3 is TGCAGCGTCCGGACAGGGGGATTTGAGACCCAGTACTTC. Its protein is CSVRTGGFETQYF.

This clonotype occurred a few times. This sequence joins TRBV20-1 and TRBJ2-3; TRBD2 matches 7 bases. The CDR3 loop spans 15 amino acids. CDR1 and CDR2 from the germline V gene are DFQATT and SNEGSKA (reference sequence). V lost 1 base to trimming and J lost 10 bases; unmatched junction nucleotides: 14. This chain's CDR3 is CSARVALLATPAQYF. DNA for the CDR3: TGCAGTGCTAGAGTGGCGCTACTAGCGACCCCAGCGCAGTATTTT.

This clonotype was detected a few times. The chain combines TRBV29-1 with TRBJ1-1, with D possibly TRBD1 on 6 matching bases. Trimming took off 2 bases at V and 5 bases at J, with 12 bases between the two ends. The CDR3 extends over 13 amino acids. The V gene's germline CDR1 is SQVTM and CDR2 ANQGSEA. Here the CDR3 DNA reads TGCAGCGTTGAATTGGGGGCGCGGACTGAAGCTTTCTTT. Its translation: CSVELGARTEAFF.

The chain is built from TRBV6-5 and TRBJ1-1, with D unclear. Germline V gives CDR1 MNHEY, CDR2 SVGAGI. Trimming shortened V by 0 bases and J by 8 bases, and 13 bases separated the two germline ends. The CDR3 has 14 residues. The CDR3 loop is CASSYSGAHKEAFF. The DNA of the CDR3 is TGTGCCAGCAGTTACTCTGGAGCGCACAAAGAAGCTTTCTTT.

This clonotype was detected only a few times. The rearrangement links TRBV4-3 to TRBJ2-3, with D tentatively TRBD1 (5 bases). The V gene's germline CDR1 is LGHNA and CDR2 YSLEER. Trimming stripped 1 base from V and 3 bases from J, with 8 bases between. This CDR3 comprises 14 residues. CDR3: CASSQGPGTDTQYF. The CDR3 nucleotides read TGCGCCAGCAGCCAAGGCCCAGGGACAGATACGCAGTATTTT.

This clonotype was recorded a few times. The rearrangement uses TRBV15 and TRBJ1-1, with D perhaps matching TRBD1 (5 bases). This CDR3 spans 14 amino acids. In germline, CDR1 is LNHNV, CDR2 YYDKDF (reference sequence). Trimming shortened V by 0 bases and J by 4 bases, and 9 bases separated the two germline ends. The CDR3 loop reads CATSRDLGRTEAFF. The CDR3 coding sequence is TGTGCCACCAGCAGAGATCTGGGACGCACTGAAGCTTTCTTT.

This clonotype was found many times. The chain employs TRBV6-4 and TRBJ2-5; 11 bases map to TRBD2. The germline V gene encodes CDR1 MRHNA and CDR2 SNTAGT. Trimming took 4 bases from V and 4 from J; bases not matched to a gene: 5. The length of the CDR3 is 15 residues. DNA for the CDR3: TGTGCCAGCAGTGTACTAGCGGGGGAGCGAGAGACCCAGTACTTC. Its translation is CASSVLAGERETQYF.

This chain joins TRBV11-2 and TRBJ2-1, with D perhaps matching TRBD1 or TRBD2 (6 bases each). The CDR3 runs to 15 residues. The V and J ends lost 5 bases and 8 bases respectively, with 19 bases between them. Germline CDR1 is SGHAT and CDR2 is FQNNGV. CDR3 coding DNA: TGTGCCAGCAGCCCTACCCCGGGGGCCGTCGATGAGCAGTTCTTC. It is translated as CASSPTPGAVDEQFF.

The genes are TRBV7-3 and TRBJ1-1; D is possibly TRBD1 (6 bases). CDR1 and CDR2 from the germline V gene are SGHTA and FQGTGA. This CDR3 is 14 amino acids long. V was pared by 5 bases and J by 8 bases, with 18 bases between. This CDR3 reads CASSAQGFVGEAFF. DNA of the CDR3: TGTGCCAGCAGCGCACAGGGCTTCGTGGGCGAAGCTTTCTTT.

This clonotype was counted only a few times. CDR3 DNA sequence: TGCGCCAGCAGCTTGGATAGCAGAACTCGCACAGATACGCAGTATTTT. Translation gives CASSLDSRTRTDTQYF. The chain uses TRBV5-1 and TRBJ2-3; D gene unclear. Germline V lookup: CDR1 SGHRS, CDR2 YFSETQ. Trimming left V 0 bases short and J 1 base short, with 12 bases between. This CDR3 region has 16 residues. Full variable domain (remainder filled in from reference TRBV5-1 and TRBJ2-3): KAGVTQTPRYLIKTRGQQVTLSCSPISGHRSVSWYQQTPGQGLQFLFEYFSETQRNKGNFPGRFSGRQFSNSRSEMNVSTLELGDSALYLCASSLDSRTRTDTQYFGPGTRLTVL.

The genes are TRBV4-1 and TRBJ2-1; 9 bases are a match to TRBD1. Germline V lookup: CDR1 MGHRA, CDR2 YSYEKL. The CDR3 loop spans 15 amino acids. V lost 4 bases and J lost 8; bases outside the gene matches: 9. The chain's CDR3 is CASSRGQGGFYEQFF. The CDR3 DNA sequence: TGCGCCAGCAGCCGGGGACAGGGTGGGTTCTATGAGCAGTTCTTC.

A few counts support this clonotype. This rearrangement joins TRBV5-1 to TRBJ1-1, with D perhaps TRBD1 (6 bases). V lost 7 bases, J lost 4 bases, and 17 bases lay in between. Germline CDR1 and CDR2: SGHRS and YFSETQ. This CDR3 has 14 amino acids. The DNA of the CDR3 is TGCGCCAGCGGGGACTACGGGGGGCCCACTGAAGCTTTCTTT. This gives the protein CASGDYGGPTEAFF.

In its sample, this clonotype was seen a few times. The chain couples TRBV7-9 to TRBJ2-7; D is unclear. This CDR3 has 13 residues. Trimming cost V 5 bases and J 7 bases, with 15 bases left between them. Germline loops: CDR1 SEHNR, CDR2 FQNEAQ (reference sequence). The CDR3 loop is CASSPDHSGEQYV. In nucleotides, the CDR3 is TGTGCCAGCAGCCCAGACCATTCTGGGGAGCAGTACGTC.

This clonotype showed up just a few times. The chain combines TRBV27 with TRBJ2-1; the match to TRBD1 covers 9 bases. Germline values: CDR1 MNHEY, CDR2 SMNVEV (reference sequence). The trim removed 7 bases at V and 4 bases at J, leaving 11 bases unmatched. This CDR3 is built from 16 residues. The CDR3 protein is CASTQASGTGYNEQFF. For the CDR3, the DNA is TGTGCCAGCACACAGGCCAGCGGGACAGGGTACAATGAGCAGTTCTTC.

This clonotype appeared a few times. The chain recombines TRBV20-1 with TRBJ2-1; 7 bases are a match to TRBD2. With 6 bases clipped from V and 6 bases from J, the junction kept 14 bases outside the gene matches. Per germline, CDR1 DFQATT and CDR2 SNEGSKA (reference sequence). This CDR3 has 15 amino acids. The CDR3 here is CSAADRSGGLNEQFF. The DNA of the CDR3 is TGCAGTGCCGCAGACCGGTCGGGGGGTCTCAATGAGCAGTTCTTC.

The chain is built from TRBV9 and TRBJ1-2; 8 nucleotides line up with TRBD1. The germline V gene encodes CDR1 SGDLS and CDR2 YYNGEE. Germline trimming cut 0 bases from V and 4 bases from J; bases unmatched to any gene: 5. The CDR3 extends over 15 amino acids. The chain's CDR3 is CASSVGGGQAYGYTF. CDR3 sequence (DNA): TGTGCCAGCAGCGTAGGAGGGGGACAGGCCTATGGCTACACCTTC. Looking up the rest from reference TRBV9 and TRBJ1-2 gives the full variable domain: DSGVTQTPKHLITATGQRVTLRCSPRSGDLSVYWYQQSLDQGLQFLIQYYNGEERAKGNILERFSAQQFPDLHSELNLSSLELGDSALYFCASSVGGGQAYGYTFGSGTRLTVV.

The V and J genes are TRBV2 and TRBJ1-2, with D possibly being TRBD1 (6 bases). Germline V gives CDR1 SNHLY, CDR2 FYNNEI. The CDR3 totals 14 residues. Between the trimmed V and J ends, which lost 8 bases and 4 bases, there was a span of 17 bases. CDR3 residues: CASLQGLGGYGYTF. The CDR3 DNA reads TGTGCCAGCTTACAGGGCTTAGGAGGCTATGGCTACACCTTC. The complete variable domain, with remaining parts taken from reference TRBV2 and TRBJ1-2, reads EPEVTQTPSHQVTQMGQEVILRCVPISNHLYFYWYRQILGQKVEFLVSFYNNEISEKSEIFDDQFSVERPDGSNFTLKIRSTKLEDSAMYFCASLQGLGGYGYTFGSGTRLTVV.

This chain links TRBV29-1 with TRBJ2-7; D is uncertain. V was pared by 4 bases and J by 2 bases, with 9 bases between. The CDR3 contains 12 residues. CDR1 and CDR2 from the germline V gene are SQVTM and ANQGSEA. The CDR3: CSVAGNTYEQYF. The CDR3 region has the DNA TGCAGCGTTGCGGGTAATACCTACGAGCAGTACTTC.

The chain links TRBV7-2 to TRBJ2-5, with 8 bases fitting TRBD2. After removal of 4 bases from V and 5 bases from J, the junction contained 9 bases not matched to a gene. The CDR3 spans 15 residues. The germline CDR1 and CDR2 sequences are SGHTA and FQGNSA. In nucleotides, the CDR3 is TGTGCCAGCAGCTCCCCGGGGGGGCCGGGGGAGACCCAGTACTTC. This sequence encodes CASSSPGGPGETQYF. Based on the CDR3 plus reference TRBV7-2 and TRBJ2-5, the full variable domain is GAGVSQSPSNKVTEKGKDVELRCDPISGHTALYWYRQSLGQGLEFLIYFQGNSAPDKSGLPSDRFSAERTGGSVSTLTIQRTQQEDSAVYLCASSSPGGPGETQYFGPGTRLLVL.

In this sample, this clonotype turned up many times. The rearrangement links TRBV2 to TRBJ1-2, with D tentatively TRBD1 (6 bases). Germline V gene sequence: CDR1 SNHLY, CDR2 FYNNEI. V lost 2 bases, J lost 4 bases, and 14 bases lay in between. CDR3 length equals 15 residues. As DNA, the CDR3 is TGTGCCAGCAGTGAATTTAAGGGACACCCCTATGGCTACACCTTC. Amino acid sequence: CASSEFKGHPYGYTF.

This clonotype turned up a few times. CDR3: CASSLGTDQETQYF. CDR3 DNA: TGTGCCAGCAGCCTAGGGACAGACCAAGAGACCCAGTACTTC. The chain has TRBV5-4 and TRBJ2-5; 7 nucleotides align to TRBD1. J gave up 0 bases and V 4 bases, and 3 bases lay outside the gene matches. Germline V gene lookup returns CDR1 SGHNT and CDR2 YYREEE (reference sequence). This CDR3 has 14 amino acids.

The chain uses TRBV7-9 and TRBJ2-3; no firm D call. Germline assignment: CDR1 SEHNR and CDR2 FQNEAQ (reference sequence). Trimming took 5 bases from V and 0 from J, leaving 12 bases between them. The CDR3 is 15 residues long. CDR3 amino acids: CASSPRTESTDTQYF. The CDR3, as DNA: TGTGCCAGCAGCCCCCGGACGGAGAGCACAGATACGCAGTATTTT.

This clonotype showed up just a few times. The J gene is TRBJ1-1, the V gene TRBV6-5; no clear D gene. Germline V gene lookup returns CDR1 MNHEY and CDR2 SVGAGI. The CDR3 is made up of 14 amino acids. Trimming shortened V by 6 bases and J by 4 bases, and 15 bases separated the two germline ends. Here the CDR3 reads CASSRTKWGTEAFF. CDR3 sequence (DNA): TGTGCCAGCAGCCGGACCAAATGGGGCACTGAAGCTTTCTTT.

This clonotype was counted between two and nine times. V is TRBV6-2 or TRBV6-3 and J is TRBJ1-5; 9 nucleotides line up with TRBD1. CDR1 MNHEY and CDR2 SVGEGT come from the germline V gene. J was trimmed by 6 bases and V by 6 bases; bases with no gene match: 3. The CDR3 consists of 13 residues. The CDR3: CASRDRGSQPQHF. The CDR3 bases are TGTGCCAGCAGGGACAGGGGTTCTCAGCCCCAGCATTTT.

This clonotype was picked up a small number of times. This rearrangement joins TRBV4-3 to TRBJ2-2; 9 nucleotides align to TRBD2. The CDR3 covers 15 residues. Germline-derived CDR1 and CDR2 are LGHNA and YSLEER. Losses at the gene ends were 3 bases for V and 6 bases for J; bases not matched to a gene: 5. The CDR3 region has the DNA TGCGCCAGCAGCCATTATAGCGGGGGTGCCGGGGAGCTGTTTTTT. Its protein product is CASSHYSGGAGELFF.